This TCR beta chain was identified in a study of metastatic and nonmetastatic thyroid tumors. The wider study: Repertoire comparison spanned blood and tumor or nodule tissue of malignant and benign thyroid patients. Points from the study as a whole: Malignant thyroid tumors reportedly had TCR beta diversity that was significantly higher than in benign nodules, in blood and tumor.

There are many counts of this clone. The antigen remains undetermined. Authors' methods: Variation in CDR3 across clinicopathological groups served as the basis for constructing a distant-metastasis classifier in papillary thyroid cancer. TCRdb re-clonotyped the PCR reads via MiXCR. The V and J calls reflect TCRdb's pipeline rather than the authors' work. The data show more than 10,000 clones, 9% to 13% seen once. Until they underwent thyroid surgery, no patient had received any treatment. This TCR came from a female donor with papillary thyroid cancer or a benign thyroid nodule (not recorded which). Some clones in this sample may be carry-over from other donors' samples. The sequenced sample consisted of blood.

In nucleotides, the CDR3 is TGTGCCAGCAGTGGCCCTGGGGAGTCTAGAAGCACTGAAGCTTTCTTT. Its protein is CASSGPGESRSTEAFF. The chain is built from TRBV25-1 and TRBJ1-1; D unclear. From germline, CDR1 is MGHDK and CDR2 SYGVNS. Trimming removed 4 bases at V and 4 bases at J, with 19 bases between. This CDR3 is built from 16 residues.